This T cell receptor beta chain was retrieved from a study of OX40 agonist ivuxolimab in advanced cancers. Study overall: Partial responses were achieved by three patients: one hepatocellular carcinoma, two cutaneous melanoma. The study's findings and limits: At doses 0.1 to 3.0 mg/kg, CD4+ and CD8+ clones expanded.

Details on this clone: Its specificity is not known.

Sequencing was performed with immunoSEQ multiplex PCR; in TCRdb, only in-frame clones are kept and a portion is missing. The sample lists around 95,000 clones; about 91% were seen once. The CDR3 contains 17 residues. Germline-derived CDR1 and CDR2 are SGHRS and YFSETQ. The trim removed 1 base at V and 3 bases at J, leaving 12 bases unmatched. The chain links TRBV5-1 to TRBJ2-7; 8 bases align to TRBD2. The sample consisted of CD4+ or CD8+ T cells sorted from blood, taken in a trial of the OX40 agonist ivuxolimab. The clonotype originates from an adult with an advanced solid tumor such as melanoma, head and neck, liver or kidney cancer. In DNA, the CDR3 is TGCGCCAGCAGCTTGTTCCCGGGAGGGCGTCTCCACTACGAGCAGTACTTC. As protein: CASSLFPGGRLHYEQYF.